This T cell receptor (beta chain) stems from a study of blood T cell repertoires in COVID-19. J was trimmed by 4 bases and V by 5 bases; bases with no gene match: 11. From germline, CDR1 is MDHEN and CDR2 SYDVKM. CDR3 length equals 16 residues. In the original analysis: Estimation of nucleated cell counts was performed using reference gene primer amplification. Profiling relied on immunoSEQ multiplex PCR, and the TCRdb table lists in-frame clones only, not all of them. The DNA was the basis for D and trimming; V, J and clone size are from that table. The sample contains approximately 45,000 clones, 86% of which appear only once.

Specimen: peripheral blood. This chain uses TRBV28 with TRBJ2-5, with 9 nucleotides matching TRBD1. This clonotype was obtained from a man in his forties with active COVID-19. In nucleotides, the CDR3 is TGTGCCAGCAGTCCCAGTACAGGGGGCGGGCCAGAGACCCAGTACTTC. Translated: CASSPSTGGGPETQYF.